The 8 T cell receptor beta chains below all came from one sample that was sequenced in a study of OX40 agonist ivuxolimab in advanced cancers. TCRdb's copy holds only in-frame clones and misses some; the assay was immunoSEQ multiplex PCR. Among 55,000 to 80,000 clones, about 90% were seen once, and the ten largest hold roughly 5.1%. Sequenced here: CD4+ or CD8+ T cells sorted from blood, sampled in a trial of the OX40 agonist ivuxolimab. The receptors come from an adult with an advanced solid tumor such as melanoma, head and neck, liver or kidney cancer.

Remarks on this clone: One end of the junction fails to match germline, which may point to a read error. V usage is TRBV30 and J usage is TRBJ2-7; 8 bases match TRBD1. The length of the CDR3 is 14 residues. The germline V gene has CDR1 GTSNPN and CDR2 SVGIG (reference sequence). Here the CDR3 DNA reads TGTGCCTGGAGTGTACAACCGGGACAGGCCCTCACCCACTTC. As protein: CAWSVQPGQALTHF.

V and J are TRBV5-1 and TRBJ1-4; 10 bases agree with TRBD1. Looked up from germline, CDR1 is SGHRS and CDR2 is YFSETQ. This CDR3 contains 14 residues. J gave up 8 bases and V 4 bases, and 5 bases lay outside the gene matches. The CDR3 sequence is CASSPGTGVEKLFF. The CDR3 nucleotides are TGCGCCAGCAGCCCCGGGACAGGGGTCGAAAAACTGTTTTTT.

The V call is TRBV29-1, the J call TRBJ2-2; 13 nucleotides line up with TRBD2. The CDR3 covers 20 residues. Germline values: CDR1 SQVTM, CDR2 ANQGSEA. V lost 4 bases and J lost 3; bases outside the gene matches: 17. This chain's CDR3 is CSVAGSGTSGIGRYTGELFF. Written as DNA, the CDR3 is TGCAGCGTTGCTGGATCCGGGACTAGCGGGATAGGGAGATACACCGGGGAGCTGTTTTTT.

This sequence joins TRBV18 and TRBJ2-7, with D perhaps TRBD2 (5 bases). Germline V CDR1 and CDR2: KGHSH, LQKENI. This CDR3 region has 17 residues. V lost 6 bases and J lost 2, with 23 bases in between. The CDR3 region has the DNA TGTGCCAGCTCTCTATCTGGTGACGGACTTCAGCCCTACGAGCAGTACTTC. Amino acids: CASSLSGDGLQPYEQYF.

This clone was detected a few times. The CDR3 DNA sequence: TGTGCCAGCAGTGGGTCAGGGGAGTATCAGCCCCAGCATTTT. It specifies CASSGSGEYQPQHF. J is TRBJ1-5 and V is TRBV25-1; tentatively, D is TRBD1 (6 bases). The CDR3 is 14 residues long. V was trimmed by 4 bases and J by 5 bases, leaving 12 bases between them. Germline-derived CDR1 and CDR2 are MGHDK and SYGVNS.

J is TRBJ2-1 and V is TRBV5-5; the D gene is possibly TRBD1 (5 bases). The CDR3 length is 14 residues. V was clipped by 6 bases and J by 0 bases, with 10 bases between them. Germline V gene sequence: CDR1 SGHKS, CDR2 YYEKEE (reference sequence). The CDR3 bases are TGTGCCAGCATGGGGCAGGTCTCCTACAATGAGCAGTTCTTC. Its protein is CASMGQVSYNEQFF.

The genes are TRBV5-6 and TRBJ2-7; no reliable D call. Germline-derived CDR1 and CDR2 are SGHDT and YYEEEE. Trimming stripped 4 bases from V and 3 bases from J, with 5 bases between. This CDR3 comprises 11 residues. The CDR3 DNA follows: TGTGCCAGCAGCACCAACTACGAGCAGTACTTC. Translating it yields CASSTNYEQYF. The variable domain in full, with the rest retrieved from reference TRBV5-6 and TRBJ2-7, is DAGVTQSPTHLIKTRGQQVTLRCSPKSGHDTVSWYQQALGQGPQFIFQYYEEEERQRGNFPDRFSGHQFPNYSSELNVNALLLGDSALYLCASSTNYEQYFGPGTRLTVT.

The chain uses TRBV28 and TRBJ1-6; no clear D gene. The length of the CDR3 is 15 residues. Trimming stripped 10 bases from V and 0 bases from J, with 13 bases between. Germline V CDR1 and CDR2: MDHEN, SYDVKM. In DNA, the CDR3 is TGTGCCATCAACGACGGAAGCTCCTATAATTCACCCCTCCACTTT. Its protein is CAINDGSSYNSPLHF.